This T cell receptor beta chain was documented in a study of Ad26.COV2.S vaccination and SARS-CoV-2 variants. Noted treatment: some 20 received Ad26.COV2.S at low or high dose, single or two shots; roughly five received placebo; per-sample allocation not given. All samples were drawn on day 63, counting from the first vaccine or placebo injection. The CDR3 runs to 14 residues. Germline-derived CDR1 and CDR2 are ENHRY and SYGVKD. V was clipped by 5 bases and J by 2 bases, with 13 bases between them. Profiling relied on immunoSEQ multiplex PCR, and the TCRdb table lists in-frame clones only, not all of them. Found here are around 380,000 clones, more than 85% of them singletons; the top ten hold 3.5%.

V and J are TRBV10-3 and TRBJ2-7, with D perhaps given as TRBD1 or TRBD2 (5 bases each). Material: peripheral blood, obtained in a trial of Ad26.COV2.S vaccine versus placebo. This clonotype originated in a person aged 18 to 59 who received the Ad26.COV2.S COVID-19 vaccine or a placebo. CDR3 region: CAISSGTETYEQYF. The CDR3 bases are TGTGCCATCAGTTCCGGGACGGAGACCTACGAGCAGTACTTC.